Each of the 8 T cell receptor beta chains below was sequenced from the same sample in a study of cytomegalovirus exposure and HLA in healthy donors. Vbeta (60) and Jbeta (13) primers were used in the PCR. Some clones are missing from TCRdb's copy, which holds only in-frame ones; the method was immunoSEQ multiplex PCR. The data contain 60,000 to 75,000 clones, approximately 83% of them singletons. Sequencing was done on a sample of PBMCs. The receptors originated from a female donor in good health and CMV-seronegative.

The V and J genes are TRBV19 and TRBJ1-1; D not resolved. The CDR3 is 13 amino acids. Deletions cut 1 base from V and 3 bases from J, with 6 bases between. CDR1 LNHDA and CDR2 SQIVND come from the germline V gene (reference sequence). CDR3 sequence reads: CASSIGTYTEAFF. Written as DNA, the CDR3 is TGTGCCAGTAGTATAGGCACTTACACTGAAGCTTTCTTT.

V usage is TRBV6-5 and J usage is TRBJ2-1; D possibly corresponds to TRBD1 (6 bases). Trimming removed 2 bases from V and 3 bases from J, with 11 bases in between. Germline lookup yields CDR1 MNHEY and CDR2 SVGAGI. The CDR3 length is 15 residues. CDR3 coding DNA: TGTGCCAGCAGTTACGACAGGAGTGACTACAATGAGCAGTTCTTC. Amino acids: CASSYDRSDYNEQFF.

On this clone: Other DNA sequences in the same sample also yield this CDR3. CDR3 sequence (DNA): TGTGCCAGCAGTTACGGACAGGGGGCCTACGAGCAGTACTTC. Translation gives CASSYGQGAYEQYF. This chain uses TRBV6-5 with TRBJ2-7; 10 bases align to TRBD1. There are 14 residues in the CDR3. Germline trimming cut 2 bases from V and 2 bases from J; bases unmatched to any gene: 0. The germline V gene has CDR1 MNHEY and CDR2 SVGAGI.

This clone came up once. The chain combines TRBV6-6 with TRBJ2-4, with 8 bases identical to TRBD1. Germline V gives CDR1 MNHNY, CDR2 SVGAGI (reference sequence). Trimming cost V 7 bases and J 9 bases; bases outside gene matches: 11. CDR3 length: 14 residues. The CDR3 spells CASNDSGGRSIQYF. DNA of the CDR3: TGTGCCAGCAACGATTCAGGGGGCAGGAGCATTCAGTACTTC.

This clone was observed a few times. V usage is TRBV25-1 and J usage is TRBJ2-7; TRBD2 matches 8 bases. The germline V gene has CDR1 MGHDK and CDR2 SYGVNS. V lost 3 bases and J lost 4; bases outside the gene matches: 11. This CDR3 comprises 16 residues. CDR3 amino acids: CASSDPAGETQYEQYF. The CDR3 coding sequence is TGTGCCAGCAGTGACCCAGCGGGGGAGACCCAGTACGAGCAGTACTTC.

This clone came up a few times. J is TRBJ1-1 and V is TRBV29-1; D gene uncertain. Between the trimmed V and J ends, which lost 5 bases and 2 bases, there was a span of 9 bases. Germline V gene data show CDR1 as SQVTM and CDR2 as ANQGSEA. The CDR3 is 12 amino acids. CDR3 region: CSVSTGNTEAFF. The CDR3, as DNA: TGCAGCGTTTCTACGGGTAACACTGAAGCTTTCTTT. Full variable domain (missing parts from reference TRBV29-1 and TRBJ1-1): SAVISQKPSRDICQRGTSLTIQCQVDSQVTMMFWYRQQPGQSLTLIATANQGSEATYESGFVIDKFPISRPNLTFSTLTVSNMSPEDSSIYLCSVSTGNTEAFFGQGTRLTVV.

The V and J genes are TRBV4-2 and TRBJ1-5; tentatively, D is TRBD1 (5 bases). The CDR3 has 16 amino acids. Trimming shortened V by 4 bases and J by 6 bases, and 19 bases separated the two germline ends. Germline assignment: CDR1 LGHNA and CDR2 YNFKEQ. Here the CDR3 reads CASSPREGGERQPQHF. The CDR3 bases are TGTGCCAGCAGCCCGAGAGAGGGAGGGGAGCGTCAGCCCCAGCATTTT.

The CDR3 region is CASSIVNTEAFF. In nucleotides, the CDR3 is TGTGCCAGTAGTATCGTGAACACTGAAGCTTTCTTT. This chain links TRBV19 with TRBJ1-1; D unresolved. With 3 bases removed from V and 0 bases from J, the gap between germline ends came to 2 bases. Germline CDR1 and CDR2: LNHDA and SQIVND (reference sequence). The CDR3 loop spans 12 amino acids.